One T cell receptor beta chain is described in this entry. This sample was taken from a study of T-cell reconstitution after alpha-beta-depleted transplantation in children. Preparation of the TCRbeta library was carried out with unique molecular identifiers. TCRdb processed the PCR reads anew with MiXCR; each CDR3 protein has one entry. The sample has hundreds of thousands of distinct CDR3 sequences, approximately 15% seen once; the top ten hold about 1.1%. The sequence came from a human donor who donated a stem cell graft to a child with acute myeloid leukemia. The input for sequencing was PBMCs from the stem cell graft donor, taken from the stem cell graft.

The CDR3: CASSFEPGLVAKNIQYF. The CDR3 DNA sequence: TGTGCCAGCAGTTTTGAGCCGGGATTGGTTGCCAAAAACATTCAGTACTTC. The chain combines TRBV12-3 or TRBV12-4 with TRBJ2-4; TRBD2 is a possible D gene (5 bases). The CDR3 runs 17 residues. V was shortened by 3 bases and J by 1 base, with 16 bases between the two germline ends.